One T cell receptor beta chain is described in this entry. What it binds is unknown. With 1 base removed from V and 8 bases from J, the gap between germline ends came to 14 bases. CDR3 length: 14 amino acids. Germline CDR1 is SGHVS and CDR2 is FQNEAQ. Every single donor gave one heparinised blood draw, and these averaged roughly 120 mL. The source of the sample is a study of beta chain features in type 1 diabetes. Whole-study findings and limits: Naive, central memory and Treg TCRB repertoires seemed to resemble each other more closely in patients than they did in healthy donors.

Reverse transcribing all isolated RNA meant expressed TCRB transcripts were sequenced. Around 3.57 million reads was the average for naive, central memory and regulatory T cell samples. Assay: immunoSEQ multiplex PCR; the TCRdb copy retains only in-frame clones and omits some. This sample has 200,000 to 250,000 clones; about 14% occur once, and the top ten carry approximately 0.024%. The J gene is TRBJ1-2, the V gene TRBV7-8, with a tentative D call TRBD1 (5 bases). The source is a woman aged 40 to 50 in good health. The sequenced sample was naive CD4+ T cells from blood. CDR3 region: CASSLGGRVVGYTF. The CDR3 DNA reads TGTGCCAGCAGCTTAGGCGGCAGGGTCGTCGGCTACACCTTC.